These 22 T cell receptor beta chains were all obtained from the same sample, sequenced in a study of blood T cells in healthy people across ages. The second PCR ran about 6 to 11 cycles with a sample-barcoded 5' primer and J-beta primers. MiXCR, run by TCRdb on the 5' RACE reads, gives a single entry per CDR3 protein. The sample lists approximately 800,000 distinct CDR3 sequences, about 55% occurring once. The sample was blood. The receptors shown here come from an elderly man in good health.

The DNA for the CDR3 is TGTGCCAGCAGTCCGGGACTAGCGGGGGCGGCCTTCCAAGAGACCCAGTACTTC. Protein sequence: CASSPGLAGAAFQETQYF. The chain combines TRBV12-3 or TRBV12-4 with TRBJ2-5, with 14 positions matching TRBD2. This CDR3 has 18 amino acids. The junction had 9 bases not matched to a gene; V was cut back by 5 bases and J by 1 base.

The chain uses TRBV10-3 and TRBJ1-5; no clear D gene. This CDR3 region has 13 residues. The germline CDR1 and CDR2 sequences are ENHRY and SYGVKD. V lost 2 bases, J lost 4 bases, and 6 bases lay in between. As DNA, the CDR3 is TGTGCCATCAGTGAGATAGGTAATCAGCCCCAGCATTTT. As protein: CAISEIGNQPQHF.

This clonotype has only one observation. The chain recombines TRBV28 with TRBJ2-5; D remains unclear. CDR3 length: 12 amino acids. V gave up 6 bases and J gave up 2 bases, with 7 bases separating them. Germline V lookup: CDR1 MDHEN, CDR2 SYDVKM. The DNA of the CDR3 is TGTGCCAGCAGAGAGATTCAAGAGACCCAGTACTTC. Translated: CASREIQETQYF.

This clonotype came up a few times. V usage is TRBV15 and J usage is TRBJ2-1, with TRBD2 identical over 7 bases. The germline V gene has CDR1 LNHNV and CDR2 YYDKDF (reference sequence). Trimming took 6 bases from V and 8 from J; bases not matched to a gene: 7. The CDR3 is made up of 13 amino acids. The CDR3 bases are TGTGCCACCAGTTGGGGGGGGTGGGATGAGCAGTTCTTC. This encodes CATSWGGWDEQFF.

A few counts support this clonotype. The chain's CDR3 is CASSSWTSGSDTQYF. In nucleotides, the CDR3 is TGCGCCAGCAGCTCCTGGACTAGCGGGAGCGATACGCAGTATTTT. The rearrangement links TRBV5-1 to TRBJ2-3; 13 bases line up with TRBD2. The CDR3 consists of 15 residues. Unmatched junction bases numbered 4, after V lost 3 bases and J lost 6 bases. CDR1 SGHRS and CDR2 YFSETQ come from the germline V gene.

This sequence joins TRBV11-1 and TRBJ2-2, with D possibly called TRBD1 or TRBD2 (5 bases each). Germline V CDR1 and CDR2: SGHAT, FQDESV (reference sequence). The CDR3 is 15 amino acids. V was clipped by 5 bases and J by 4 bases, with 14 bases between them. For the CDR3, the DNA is TGTGCCAGCAGCGGGGCCCGGCGGGCCACCGGGGAGCTGTTTTTT. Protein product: CASSGARRATGELFF. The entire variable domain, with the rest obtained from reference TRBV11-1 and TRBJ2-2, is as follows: EAEVAQSPRYKITEKSQAVAFWCDPISGHATLYWYRQILGQGPELLVQFQDESVVDDSQLPKDRFSAERLKGVDSTLKIQPAELGDSAMYLCASSGARRATGELFFGEGSRLTVL.

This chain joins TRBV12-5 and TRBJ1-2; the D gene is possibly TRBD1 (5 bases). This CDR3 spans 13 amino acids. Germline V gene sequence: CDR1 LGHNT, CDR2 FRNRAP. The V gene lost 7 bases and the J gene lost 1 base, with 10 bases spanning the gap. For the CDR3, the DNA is TGTGCTAGTGATATCCAGGGTAACTATGGCTACACCTTC. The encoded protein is CASDIQGNYGYTF.

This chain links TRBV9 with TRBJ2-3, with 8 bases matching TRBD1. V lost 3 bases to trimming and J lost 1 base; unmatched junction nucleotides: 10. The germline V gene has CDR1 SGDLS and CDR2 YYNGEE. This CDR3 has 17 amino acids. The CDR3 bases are TGTGCCAGCAGCGGTGGGGCAGGACAGGGAGGCACAGATACGCAGTATTTT. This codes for CASSGGAGQGGTDTQYF.

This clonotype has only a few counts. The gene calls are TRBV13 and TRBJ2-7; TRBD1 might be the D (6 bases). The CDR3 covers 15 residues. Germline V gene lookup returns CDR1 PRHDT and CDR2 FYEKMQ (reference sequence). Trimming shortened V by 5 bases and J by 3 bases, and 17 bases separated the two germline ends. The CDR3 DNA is TGTGCCAGCAGCGGTACCAGGGACATCGGCTACGAGCAGTACTTC. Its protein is CASSGTRDIGYEQYF.

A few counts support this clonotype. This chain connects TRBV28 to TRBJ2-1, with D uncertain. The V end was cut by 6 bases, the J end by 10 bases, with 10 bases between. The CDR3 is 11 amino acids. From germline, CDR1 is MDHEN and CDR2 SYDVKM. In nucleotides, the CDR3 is TGTGCCAGCAGCTCCCCTCGCGAGCAGTTCTTC. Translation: CASSSPREQFF.

The CDR3 nucleotides read TGTGCCAGCAGTGGTCCAGGGACAGCGATCTACGAGCAGTACTTC. This sequence encodes CASSGPGTAIYEQYF. The chain joins TRBV28 to TRBJ2-7; TRBD1 matches 7 bases. There are 15 residues in the CDR3. V shed 5 bases, J shed 3 bases, and the junction held 10 bases outside the gene matches. The germline CDR1 and CDR2 sequences are MDHEN and SYDVKM.

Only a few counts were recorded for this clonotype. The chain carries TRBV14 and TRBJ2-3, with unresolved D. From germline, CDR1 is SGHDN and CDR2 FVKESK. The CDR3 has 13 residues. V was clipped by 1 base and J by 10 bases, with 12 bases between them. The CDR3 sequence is CASSQVARTAQYF. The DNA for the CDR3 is TGTGCCAGCAGCCAAGTGGCCCGAACGGCGCAGTATTTT.

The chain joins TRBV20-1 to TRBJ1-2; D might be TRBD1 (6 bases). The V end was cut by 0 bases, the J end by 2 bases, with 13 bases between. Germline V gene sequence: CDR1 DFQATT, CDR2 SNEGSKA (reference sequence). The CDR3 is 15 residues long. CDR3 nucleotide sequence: TGCAGTGCTAGAGATCTGGCCGACAGGAACTATGGCTACACCTTC. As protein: CSARDLADRNYGYTF.

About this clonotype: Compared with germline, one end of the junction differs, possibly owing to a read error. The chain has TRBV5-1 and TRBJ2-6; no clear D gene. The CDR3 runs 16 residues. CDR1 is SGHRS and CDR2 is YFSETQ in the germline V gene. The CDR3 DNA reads TGCGCCAGCGGCTTGGAGCTCGACACTGGGGCCAACGTCCTGACTTTC. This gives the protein CASGLELDTGANVLTF.

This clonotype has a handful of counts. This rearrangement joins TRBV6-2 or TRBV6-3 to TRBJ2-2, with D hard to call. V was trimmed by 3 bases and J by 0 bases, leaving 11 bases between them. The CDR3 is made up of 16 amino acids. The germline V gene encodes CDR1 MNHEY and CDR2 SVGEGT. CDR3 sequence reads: CASSYLKRANTGELFF. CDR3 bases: TGTGCCAGCAGTTATCTCAAGAGAGCGAACACCGGGGAGCTGTTTTTT.

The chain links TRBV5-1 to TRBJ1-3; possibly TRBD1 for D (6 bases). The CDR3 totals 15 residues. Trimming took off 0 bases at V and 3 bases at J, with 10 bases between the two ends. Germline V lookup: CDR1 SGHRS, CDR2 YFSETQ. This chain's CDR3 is CASSLGRGLGNTIYF. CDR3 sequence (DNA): TGCGCCAGCAGCTTGGGCAGGGGTCTTGGAAACACCATATATTTT.

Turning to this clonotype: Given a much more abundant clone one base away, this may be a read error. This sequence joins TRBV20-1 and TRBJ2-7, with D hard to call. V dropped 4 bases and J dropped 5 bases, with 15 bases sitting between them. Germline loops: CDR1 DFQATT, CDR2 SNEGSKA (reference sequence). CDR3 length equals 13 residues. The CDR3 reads CSAKLYKAHEQYF. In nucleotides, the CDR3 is TGCAGTGCTAAGCTGTACAAGGCCCACGAGCAGTACTTC.

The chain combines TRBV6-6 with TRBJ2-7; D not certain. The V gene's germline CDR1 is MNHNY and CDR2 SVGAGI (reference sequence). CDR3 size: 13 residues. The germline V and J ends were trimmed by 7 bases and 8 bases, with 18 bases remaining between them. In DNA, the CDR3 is TGTGCCAGCACCACCGCCCAGATTACGAAGCAGTACTTC. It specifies CASTTAQITKQYF.

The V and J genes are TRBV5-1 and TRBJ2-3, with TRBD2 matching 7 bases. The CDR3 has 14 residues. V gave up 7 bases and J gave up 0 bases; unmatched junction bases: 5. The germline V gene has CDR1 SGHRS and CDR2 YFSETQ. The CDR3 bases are TGCGCCAGCGGGAGGGACCATAGCACAGATACGCAGTATTTT. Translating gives CASGRDHSTDTQYF.

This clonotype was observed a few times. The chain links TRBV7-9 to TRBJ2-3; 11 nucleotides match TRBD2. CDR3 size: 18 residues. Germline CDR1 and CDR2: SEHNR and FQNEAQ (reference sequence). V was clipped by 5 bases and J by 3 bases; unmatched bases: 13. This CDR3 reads CASSRPLTSGTLTDTQYF. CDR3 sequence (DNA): TGTGCCAGCAGCCGGCCGCTGACTAGCGGGACTTTAACAGATACGCAGTATTTT.

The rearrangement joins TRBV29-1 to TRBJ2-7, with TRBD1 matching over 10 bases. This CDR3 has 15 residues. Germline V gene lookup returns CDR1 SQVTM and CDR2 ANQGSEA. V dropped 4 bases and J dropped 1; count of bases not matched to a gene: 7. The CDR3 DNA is TGCAGCGTTGGGGATAGGGACAGGGGATCCTACGAGCAGTACTTC. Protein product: CSVGDRDRGSYEQYF.

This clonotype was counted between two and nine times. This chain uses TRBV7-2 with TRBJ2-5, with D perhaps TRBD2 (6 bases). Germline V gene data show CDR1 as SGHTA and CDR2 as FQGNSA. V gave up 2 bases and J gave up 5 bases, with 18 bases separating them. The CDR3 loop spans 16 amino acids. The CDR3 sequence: CASSLHPGTQRETQYF. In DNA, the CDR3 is TGTGCCAGCAGCTTACACCCGGGGACTCAGAGGGAGACCCAGTACTTC.